A selection of T cell receptor beta chains follows, all from one sample in a study of blood T cell repertoires in COVID-19. Clones were sequenced by immunoSEQ multiplex PCR, and TCRdb holds only the in-frame ones, with some missing. The sample has roughly 110,000 clones, around 80% seen once. Sequencing used peripheral blood. These receptors all come from a man aged 80 or over with COVID-19, enrolled during active disease. Each CDR3 is given with its conserved first and last residue. A D gene is named only where the DNA matches it firmly. Rows may omit the clone size; those that give it use once, few, many or a size class.

cdr3_aa cdr3_nt d_call j_call v_call clone_size
CASSYSNPPGTEAFF TGTGCCAGCAGTTACTCGAACCCCCCGGGCACTGAAGCTTTCTTT . TRBJ1-1 TRBV6-2/TRBV6-3 .
CASSSPGQGVWGTEAFF TGTGCCAGCAGCTCGCCCGGACAGGGAGTTTGGGGCACTGAAGCTTTCTTT TRBD1 TRBJ1-1 TRBV11-2 .
CASSLGQGREKLFF TGTGCCAGCAGCTTAGGACAGGGTCGAGAAAAACTGTTTTTT TRBD1 TRBJ1-4 TRBV7-9 .
CASSLDNRFGEKLFF TGTGCCAGCAGCTTAGACAACCGCTTTGGCGAAAAACTGTTTTTT . TRBJ1-4 TRBV7-9 .
CASSSTPSEGYGYTF TGTGCCAGCAGTTCGACACCCTCGGAGGGCTATGGCTACACCTTC . TRBJ1-2 TRBV28 .
CASSVSDRARGETQYF TGTGCCAGCAGCGTAAGCGACAGGGCCCGGGGGGAGACCCAGTACTTC . TRBJ2-5 TRBV9 .
CAITSTGETGYTF TGTGCCATCACCAGCACAGGAGAGACTGGCTACACCTTC . TRBJ1-2 TRBV10-3 .
CASSFPEREDSYNEQFF TGTGCCAGCAGTTTTCCTGAGCGGGAGGACTCCTACAATGAGCAGTTCTTC TRBD2 TRBJ2-1 TRBV28 .
CASSLTGVNEKLFF TGTGCCAGCAGTTTAACAGGGGTCAATGAAAAACTGTTTTTT TRBD1 TRBJ1-4 TRBV28 .
CASSYREGRDEQFF TGCGCCAGCAGCTATCGGGAGGGCCGGGATGAGCAGTTCTTC TRBD2 TRBJ2-1 TRBV5-1 once
CASSLGDSSYGYTF TGTGCCAGCAGCCTGGGGGACAGTTCCTATGGCTACACCTTC TRBD1 TRBJ1-2 TRBV7-8 few
CATSDPGQGADTQYF TGTGCCACCAGTGACCCCGGACAGGGGGCAGATACGCAGTATTTT TRBD1 TRBJ2-3 TRBV24-1 .
CASSIAPRNEQFF TGTGCCAGTAGTATAGCCCCTCGCAATGAGCAGTTCTTC . TRBJ2-1 TRBV19 .
CASSTIGADNEKLFF TGTGCCAGTAGTACCATAGGGGCCGATAATGAAAAACTGTTTTTT . TRBJ1-4 TRBV19 once
CASSSGQGSYEQYF TGTGCCAGCAGTTCGGGACAGGGCTCCTACGAGCAGTACTTC TRBD1 TRBJ2-7 TRBV6-5 many
CASSTYRADQPQHF TGTGCCAGCAGTACTTACAGGGCCGATCAGCCCCAGCATTTT . TRBJ1-5 TRBV6-2/TRBV6-3 .
CASSYSTGGTEAFF TGTGCCAGCAGTTACTCTACCGGGGGAACTGAAGCTTTCTTT . TRBJ1-1 TRBV6-5 .
CASSLDLGSTSVWGEQYF TGTGCCAGCAGCTTAGATCTAGGTAGCACTAGCGTGTGGGGCGAGCAGTACTTC TRBD2 TRBJ2-7 TRBV11-2 .
CASSPTGSGANVLTF TGTGCCAGCAGTCCAACCGGGTCTGGGGCCAACGTCCTGACTTTC . TRBJ2-6 TRBV4-2 few
CASSSTGTGVSLEYNEQFF TGTGCCAGCAGCTCAACCGGGACAGGGGTCTCTCTAGAGTACAATGAGCAGTTCTTC TRBD1 TRBJ2-1 TRBV7-9 few
CASSLGDSRNSPLHF TGTGCCAGCAGCCTAGGGGACTCCCGTAATTCACCCCTCCACTTT . TRBJ1-6 TRBV7-3 .
CASSSGQLRDYGYTF TGTGCCAGCAGCTCGGGACAGCTAAGGGACTATGGCTACACCTTC TRBD1 TRBJ1-2 TRBV7-3 .
CASSQEGLGGSETGELFF TGCGCCAGCAGCCAAGAAGGTTTGGGCGGGAGCGAGACCGGGGAGCTGTTTTTT TRBD2 TRBJ2-2 TRBV4-1 .
CASSPAGSRADTQYF TGTGCCAGCAGTCCAGCGGGTTCTAGGGCAGATACGCAGTATTTT . TRBJ2-3 TRBV6-6 .
CASSPDGSNYNEQFF TGTGCCAGCAGTCCCGACGGGAGCAACTACAATGAGCAGTTCTTC . TRBJ2-1 TRBV6-5 .
CASSTGGGYNEQFF TGTGCCAGCAGCACAGGCGGGGGATACAATGAGCAGTTCTTC TRBD2 TRBJ2-1 TRBV13 .
CASSLDGGRIEQYF TGTGCCAGCAGTTTAGATGGCGGGAGAATCGAGCAGTACTTC TRBD2 TRBJ2-7 TRBV28 once
CASSKKGGLAGVWNEQFF TGTGCCAGCAGCAAAAAGGGGGGACTAGCGGGAGTGTGGAATGAGCAGTTCTTC . TRBJ2-1 TRBV21-1 .
CASSPQGEDGYTF TGTGCCAGCAGCCCCCAGGGGGAGGATGGCTACACCTTC TRBD1 TRBJ1-2 TRBV9 .
CASSGFGGNTEAFF TGTGCCAGCTCAGGTTTCGGGGGGAACACTGAAGCTTTCTTT . TRBJ1-1 TRBV18 few
CASSPRTGRGYEQYF TGTGCCAGCTCACCACGGACAGGCCGAGGCTACGAGCAGTACTTC TRBD1 TRBJ2-7 TRBV18 .
CASSVLSGVSTGELFF TGTGCCAGCAGCGTATTGAGCGGGGTGAGCACCGGGGAGCTGTTTTTT TRBD2 TRBJ2-2 TRBV9 .
CASSPLAGGGNEQFF TGCGCCAGCAGCCCACTAGCGGGGGGGGGCAATGAGCAGTTCTTC TRBD2 TRBJ2-1 TRBV5-1 .
CASSLAGRSYEQYF TGTGCCAGCAGCCTAGCGGGAAGGTCCTACGAGCAGTACTTC TRBD2 TRBJ2-7 TRBV3-1/TRBV3-2 few
CASSFQGETQYF TGCGCCAGCAGCTTTCAGGGTGAGACCCAGTACTTC . TRBJ2-5 TRBV5-1 .
CASSPTGLQETQYF TGTGCCAGCAGCCCCACGGGACTCCAAGAGACCCAGTACTTC . TRBJ2-5 TRBV7-3 .
CASRAGQGNTEAFF TGTGCCAGCAGAGCGGGACAGGGGAACACTGAAGCTTTCTTT TRBD1 TRBJ1-1 TRBV7-9 .
CASSRTTGGDEQFF TGTGCCAGCAGCCGAACTACTGGGGGCGATGAGCAGTTCTTC . TRBJ2-1 TRBV7-9 .
CASSLRQGQETQYF TGTGCCAGCAGCTTGAGACAGGGCCAAGAGACCCAGTACTTC TRBD1 TRBJ2-5 TRBV5-5 .
CASSRDRTDNEQFF TGTGCCAGCAGTCGGGACAGGACAGACAATGAGCAGTTCTTC TRBD1 TRBJ2-1 TRBV2 .
CASSLTGLAGSSYEQYF TGTGCCAGCAGCTTAACGGGACTAGCGGGGTCCTCCTACGAGCAGTACTTC TRBD2 TRBJ2-7 TRBV7-3 few
CASSRPSGTANYGYTF TGTGCCAGCAGCAGGCCCTCCGGGACAGCCAACTATGGCTACACCTTC . TRBJ1-2 TRBV21-1 .
CASSKGQPQGYTF TGTGCCAGCAGCAAGGGACAGCCTCAGGGCTACACCTTC TRBD1 TRBJ1-2 TRBV7-3 few
CASRRQGLGSGYTF TGTGCCAGCAGGAGACAGGGACTGGGTAGTGGCTACACCTTC TRBD1 TRBJ1-2 TRBV6-5 .
CASSLGGRGTNEQFF TGTGCCAGCAGCTTAGGCGGACGAGGGACTAATGAGCAGTTCTTC . TRBJ2-1 TRBV11-3 .
CASSLGSQETQYF TGTGCCAGCAGTTTGGGCAGCCAAGAGACCCAGTACTTC . TRBJ2-5 TRBV12-3/TRBV12-4 .
CASSLGGSAEDTQYF TGTGCCAGCAGCTTAGGCGGGAGCGCGGAAGATACGCAGTATTTT . TRBJ2-3 TRBV13 once
CASSARTGSGANVLTF TGTGCCAGCAGCGCTCGGACAGGGTCAGGGGCCAACGTCCTGACTTTC TRBD1 TRBJ2-6 TRBV9 once
CASKIWTADTEAFF TGTGCCAGTAAGATTTGGACAGCGGACACTGAAGCTTTCTTT . TRBJ1-1 TRBV7-2 .